The 15 T cell receptor beta chains given below trace back to one sample, sequenced in a study of cytomegalovirus exposure and HLA in healthy donors. Use of 60 Vbeta and 13 Jbeta primers characterized the PCR. The assay was immunoSEQ multiplex PCR, and TCRdb's table has in-frame clones only and misses some. The sample holds under 100,000 clones, around 62% seen once. Material: PBMCs. The receptors come from a woman aged 30 to 39 in good health and CMV-seropositive.

J is TRBJ1-1 and V is TRBV29-1, with 8 bases that match TRBD1. CDR3 length: 14 amino acids. Germline V gene data show CDR1 as SQVTM and CDR2 as ANQGSEA. V shed 6 bases and J 0 bases; nucleotides not matched to a gene: 6. CDR3: CSVGGDRMNTEAFF. The CDR3 nucleotides are TGCAGCGTGGGAGGGGACAGGATGAACACTGAAGCTTTCTTT.

This chain uses TRBV6-5 with TRBJ1-1; a possible D gene is TRBD1 (6 bases). Per the germline V gene, CDR1 is MNHEY and CDR2 is SVGAGI. The germline V and J ends were trimmed by 6 bases and 1 base, with 12 bases remaining between them. This CDR3 comprises 14 residues. CDR3: CASRTTGKNTEAFF. The CDR3 DNA reads as TGTGCCAGCAGAACTACAGGGAAGAACACTGAAGCTTTCTTT.

The chain uses TRBV7-3 and TRBJ2-3; unclear D gene. Germline CDR1 and CDR2: SGHTA and FQGTGA. V was shortened by 3 bases and J by 4 bases, with 11 bases between the two germline ends. The CDR3 has 14 residues. This chain's CDR3 is CASSFSLDADTQYF. The DNA for the CDR3 is TGTGCCAGCAGCTTCAGCCTAGATGCAGATACGCAGTATTTT. The whole variable domain, remainder taken from reference TRBV7-3 and TRBJ2-3, is GAGVSQTPSNKVTEKGKYVELRCDPISGHTALYWYRQSLGQGPEFLIYFQGTGAADDSGLPNDRFFAVRPEGSVSTLKIQRTERGDSAVYLCASSFSLDADTQYFGPGTRLTVL.

This rearrangement joins TRBV7-9 to TRBJ2-7; 8 positions agree with TRBD2. The CDR3 is 16 residues long. Germline V gene sequence: CDR1 SEHNR, CDR2 FQNEAQ (reference sequence). The junction had 10 bases not matched to a gene; V was cut back by 4 bases and J by 2 bases. CDR3 nucleotides: TGTGCCAGCAGCTACAAGACTAGCGCCCTCCCCTACGAGCAGTACTTC. This translates into CASSYKTSALPYEQYF.

The chain employs TRBV4-1 and TRBJ2-3; 10 bases are a match to TRBD1. Germline V gives CDR1 MGHRA, CDR2 YSYEKL. V shed 7 bases and J 5 bases; nucleotides not matched to a gene: 6. CDR3 length equals 14 residues. Written as DNA, the CDR3 is TGCGCCAGCATGCGACAGGGGGCTGGAGATACGCAGTATTTT. Amino acid sequence: CASMRQGAGDTQYF.

The chain has TRBV5-1 and TRBJ1-4; no reliable D call. This CDR3 region has 16 residues. Trimming cost V 1 base and J 4 bases, with 14 bases left between them. Germline CDR1 reads SGHRS; CDR2 reads YFSETQ. The CDR3 coding sequence is TGCGCCAGCAGCTTGCAAGGGAGGTCAAATAATGAAAAACTGTTTTTT. This codes for CASSLQGRSNNEKLFF.

The CDR3 DNA sequence: TGTGCCAGCAGCTTAATCGAACAGGGGGCTAGGGAGACCCAGTACTTC. Amino acids: CASSLIEQGARETQYF. This chain links TRBV11-3 with TRBJ2-5, with 9 positions matching TRBD1. Germline V gene sequence: CDR1 SGHNT, CDR2 YENEEA. The CDR3 length is 16 residues. The ends lost 2 bases at V and 5 bases at J; junction bases unmatched: 9.

This chain connects TRBV6-1 to TRBJ2-5; tentative D call: TRBD2 (6 bases). Trimming stripped 8 bases from V and 5 bases from J, with 15 bases between. The germline V gene has CDR1 MNHNS and CDR2 SASEGT. The CDR3 totals 13 residues. CDR3 sequence: CASSLAGKETQYF. For the CDR3, the DNA is TGTGCCAGCTCGCTCGCGGGGAAGGAGACCCAGTACTTC.

The chain joins TRBV30 to TRBJ1-1; D is ambiguous. Per germline, CDR1 GTSNPN and CDR2 SVGIG (reference sequence). V was pared by 2 bases and J by 5 bases, with 15 bases between. The CDR3 has 14 residues. This CDR3 is CAWSSGGLSTEAFF. CDR3 in DNA: TGTGCCTGGAGTTCCGGCGGACTAAGTACTGAAGCTTTCTTT.

The sample holds a few counts of this clone. The J gene is TRBJ2-7, the V gene TRBV6-5; 8 bases are shared with TRBD1. The germline gives CDR1 MNHEY, CDR2 SVGAGI. V lost 5 bases, J lost 0 bases, and 6 bases stayed unmatched. CDR3 length: 15 amino acids. The CDR3 sequence is CASSNTGGHSYEQYF. CDR3 nucleotide sequence: TGTGCCAGCAGTAATACAGGGGGGCACTCCTACGAGCAGTACTTC.

The chain couples TRBV18 to TRBJ2-7; a possible D gene is TRBD2 (7 bases). CDR1 KGHSH and CDR2 LQKENI come from the germline V gene. The CDR3 consists of 17 residues. Trimming cost V 0 bases and J 0 bases, with 15 bases left between them. CDR3 protein: CASSPPDGGGLSYEQYF. The DNA for the CDR3 is TGTGCCAGCTCACCACCGGATGGCGGGGGCCTCTCCTACGAGCAGTACTTC.

The CDR3 coding sequence is TGTGCCAGCAGCTTCACTGCCGAGCAGTACTTC. Protein product: CASSFTAEQYF. V usage is TRBV11-1 and J usage is TRBJ2-7, with no clear D. The CDR3 loop spans 11 amino acids. V was pared by 3 bases and J by 6 bases, with 6 bases between. Per germline, CDR1 SGHAT and CDR2 FQDESV (reference sequence).

The CDR3 nucleotides are TGTGCCAGCACCCGTTGGGGGGGTGACGGCTACACCTTC. Its protein is CASTRWGGDGYTF. V usage is TRBV6-1 and J usage is TRBJ1-2, with D possibly TRBD1 on 5 matching bases. The CDR3 spans 13 residues. Germline values: CDR1 MNHNS, CDR2 SASEGT. The ends were cut back, 7 bases at V and 8 bases at J, with 17 bases in the middle.

The CDR3 region is CATRLQGSYGYTF. CDR3 coding DNA: TGTGCCACCCGGTTGCAGGGAAGCTATGGCTACACCTTC. The chain employs TRBV7-2 and TRBJ1-2, with D perhaps TRBD1 (5 bases). CDR3 length: 13 amino acids. Trimming left V 10 bases short and J 4 bases short, with 16 bases between. Germline V gene data show CDR1 as SGHTA and CDR2 as FQGNSA.

In nucleotides, the CDR3 is TGCGCCAGCAGCCGGGGACACGGGGCCGGCACGACAGATACGCAGTATTTT. Protein sequence: CASSRGHGAGTTDTQYF. The V gene is TRBV5-1, the J gene TRBJ2-3, with D possibly matching TRBD1 (6 bases). CDR3 length: 17 amino acids. Germline assignment: CDR1 SGHRS and CDR2 YFSETQ. Trimming removed 4 bases at V and 3 bases at J, with 21 bases between.